This T cell receptor beta chain was identified in a study of shared clonotypes between healthy human individuals. About the study: Donor composition was a couple of women and three men, aged 18 to 49.

General study points: Read depth was anticipated to influence clonotype sharing among donors.

Healthy HIV-negative adults without recent acute infections or vaccinations served as donors. Every one of the donors was a Caucasian adult that lived in Nashville, Tennessee. Sequenced by immunoSEQ multiplex PCR; TCRdb stores in-frame clones only, minus some. The profile covers some 1,100,000 clones, with approximately 80% appearing a single time and 0.5% to 0.6% taken by the ten largest. With regard to this clone: Its specificity is unknown.

The sequencing input was memory CD4+ T cells from PBMCs. Noted subset: CD45RA-negative fraction. This receptor was obtained from a man younger than 30 in good health. Some clones in this sample may be carry-over from other donors' samples.

The CDR3 region is CASSSLRVTIYF. CDR3 coding DNA: TGTGCCAGCAGTTCCCTTCGGGTCACCATATATTTT. This sequence joins TRBV28 and TRBJ1-3; D is unresolved. Trimming removed 4 bases from V and 9 bases from J, with 10 bases in between. Germline lookup yields CDR1 MDHEN and CDR2 SYDVKM. The CDR3 loop spans 12 amino acids.